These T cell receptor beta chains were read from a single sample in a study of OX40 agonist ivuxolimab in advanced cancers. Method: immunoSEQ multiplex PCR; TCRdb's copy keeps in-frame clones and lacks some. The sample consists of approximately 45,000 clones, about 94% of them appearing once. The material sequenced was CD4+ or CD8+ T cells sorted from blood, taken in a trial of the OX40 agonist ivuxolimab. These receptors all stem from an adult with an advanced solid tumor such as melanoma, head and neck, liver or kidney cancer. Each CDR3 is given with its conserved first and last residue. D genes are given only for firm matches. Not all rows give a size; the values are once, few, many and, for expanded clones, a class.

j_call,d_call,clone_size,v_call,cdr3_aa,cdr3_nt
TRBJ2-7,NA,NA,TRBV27,CASGTYEQYF,TGTGCCAGCGGGACCTACGAGCAGTACTTC
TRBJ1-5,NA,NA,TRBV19,CASSREAFSNQPQHF,TGTGCCAGTAGCCGTGAAGCCTTTAGCAATCAGCCCCAGCATTTT
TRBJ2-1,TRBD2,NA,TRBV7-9,CASSALAGGYNEQFF,TGTGCCAGCAGCGCACTAGCGGGAGGGTACAATGAGCAGTTCTTC
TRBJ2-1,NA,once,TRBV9,CASSVVGTQPYNEQFF,TGTGCCAGCAGCGTAGTAGGGACCCAGCCTTACAATGAGCAGTTCTTC
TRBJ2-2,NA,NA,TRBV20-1,CSARLRGELFF,TGCAGTGCTAGACTCCGGGGGGAGCTGTTTTTT
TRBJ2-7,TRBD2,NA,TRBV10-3,CAISERGGRNEQYF,TGTGCCATCAGTGAGCGTGGCGGGAGGAACGAGCAGTACTTC
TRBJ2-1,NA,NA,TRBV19,CATRGSYNEQFF,TGTGCTACTAGAGGCTCCTACAATGAGCAGTTCTTC
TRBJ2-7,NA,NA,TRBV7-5,CARKREGDYEQYF,TGTGCCAGAAAGCGAGAGGGCGACTACGAGCAGTACTTC
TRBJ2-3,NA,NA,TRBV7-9,CASRPTTGTSTDTQYF,TGTGCCAGCAGACCCACGACAGGGACTAGCACAGATACGCAGTATTTT
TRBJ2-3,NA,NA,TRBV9,CARGDESSRNTDTQYF,TGTGCCAGGGGGGATGAGTCTAGCAGAAACACAGATACGCAGTATTTT
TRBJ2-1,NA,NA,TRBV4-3,CASSPEWPSSYNEQFF,TGCGCCAGCAGCCCTGAGTGGCCCTCCTCCTACAATGAGCAGTTCTTC